These 22 T cell receptor beta chains originate from one sample sequenced in a study of blood T cell repertoires in COVID-19. Method: immunoSEQ multiplex PCR; TCRdb's copy keeps in-frame clones and lacks some. Among over 250,000 clones, around four fifths were seen once, and the ten largest hold approximately 4.3%. The sample consisted of PBMCs or T cells enriched from blood (not recorded which). These receptors all stem from a man aged 25 to 45 with acute COVID-19.

The chain has TRBV6-5 and TRBJ2-7; a possible D gene is TRBD2 (6 bases). Trimming left V 6 bases short and J 1 base short, with 16 bases between. The CDR3 contains 15 residues. Per germline, CDR1 MNHEY and CDR2 SVGAGI. The CDR3 nucleotides are TGTGCCAGCAGCTCTACAGGCGGGGCATCCTACGAGCAGTACGTC. Encoded protein: CASSSTGGASYEQYV.

The rearrangement uses TRBV29-1 and TRBJ1-2; TRBD1 matches at 9 bases. This CDR3 region has 13 residues. V lost 4 bases to trimming and J lost 2 bases; unmatched junction nucleotides: 2. CDR1 SQVTM and CDR2 ANQGSEA come from the germline V gene. The CDR3 is CSVGTGVNYGYTF. CDR3 coding DNA: TGCAGCGTTGGGACAGGGGTAAACTATGGCTACACCTTC.

The J gene is TRBJ1-2, the V gene TRBV11-3, with D perhaps matching TRBD1 (5 bases). V lost 4 bases and J 12 bases, leaving 15 bases between the germline ends. This CDR3 has 12 amino acids. The germline V gene has CDR1 SGHNT and CDR2 YENEEA. The CDR3 bases are TGTGCCAGCAGCTCGGGACGGGAGTCTCACACCTTC. Translation: CASSSGRESHTF.

A note on this clone: One junction end disagrees with the germline gene, perhaps due to a read error. The chain uses TRBV4-2 and TRBJ1-5; TRBD1 is a possible D gene (6 bases). Per germline, CDR1 LGHNA and CDR2 YNFKEQ. This CDR3 contains 15 residues. The CDR3 nucleotides read TGTGCCAGCAGCCAACAAGGACAGCTAAATCAACCCCAGCATTTT. It is translated as CASSQQGQLNQPQHF.

This clone has a handful of counts. The V and J genes are TRBV12-3 or TRBV12-4 and TRBJ1-2, with D possibly TRBD1 on 5 matching bases. V lost 3 bases to trimming and J lost 4 bases, with 9 bases between them. This CDR3 spans 13 amino acids. CDR3: CASSFQGLYGYTF. In DNA, the CDR3 is TGTGCCAGCAGTTTTCAGGGCCTCTATGGCTACACCTTC.

The chain links TRBV7-8 to TRBJ2-7, with 7 nucleotides matching TRBD1. Germline V CDR1 and CDR2: SGHVS, FQNEAQ. Trimming at V came to 5 bases and at J to 3 bases, leaving 10 bases not matched to a gene. This CDR3 comprises 15 residues. The CDR3 sequence is CASSRGQSTVYEQYV. CDR3 bases: TGTGCCAGCAGCCGGGGACAGTCGACGGTCTACGAGCAGTACGTC.

V gene TRBV11-2 combines with J gene TRBJ1-1; 7 nucleotides align to TRBD1. CDR3 length equals 19 residues. With V trimmed by 3 bases and J by 0 bases, 16 bases remained unmatched. Germline CDR1 reads SGHAT; CDR2 reads FQNNGV. CDR3 amino acids: CASSFPRDRPYQMNTEAFF. In nucleotides, the CDR3 is TGTGCCAGCAGCTTCCCCCGGGACAGACCTTACCAGATGAACACTGAAGCTTTCTTT.

The rearrangement uses TRBV2 and TRBJ2-3; the match to TRBD2 covers 8 bases. The CDR3 spans 15 residues. The germline gives CDR1 SNHLY, CDR2 FYNNEI. V lost 2 bases and J lost 5; bases outside the gene matches: 6. CDR3 region: CASSEQRGYIDTQYF. The CDR3 bases are TGTGCCAGCAGTGAACAGCGGGGGTATATAGATACGCAGTATTTT.

This clone was observed a few times. CDR3 loop: CASSLAAGGDEQFF. Here the CDR3 DNA reads TGTGCCAGCAGCTTAGCAGCGGGGGGGGATGAGCAGTTCTTC. The rearrangement links TRBV11-1 to TRBJ2-1; 10 bases align to TRBD2. Trimming cost V 0 bases and J 8 bases; bases outside gene matches: 1. The CDR3 sequence is 14 residues long. The germline CDR1 and CDR2 sequences are SGHAT and FQDESV (reference sequence).

V gene TRBV7-9 combines with J gene TRBJ1-5; a possible D gene is TRBD1 (6 bases). This CDR3 contains 15 residues. Germline CDR1 is SEHNR and CDR2 is FQNEAQ (reference sequence). With 1 base removed from V and 6 bases from J, the gap between germline ends came to 13 bases. The chain's CDR3 is CASSLDRDGAQPQHF. Here the CDR3 DNA reads TGTGCCAGCAGCTTAGACAGGGACGGCGCTCAGCCCCAGCATTTT.

This clone was counted at least ten times. The V call is TRBV5-4, the J call TRBJ2-7; D is possibly TRBD1 (6 bases). Trimming cost V 4 bases and J 3 bases, with 11 bases left between them. This CDR3 spans 13 amino acids. CDR1 is SGHNT, CDR2 YYREEE, per germline (reference sequence). For the CDR3, the DNA is TGTGCCAGCAGCCCTTGGACAGTCTACGAGCAGTACGTC. It specifies CASSPWTVYEQYV.

The chain has TRBV6-5 and TRBJ1-1; D is ambiguous. The germline V gene has CDR1 MNHEY and CDR2 SVGAGI. The CDR3 is 15 amino acids. V was trimmed by 1 base and J by 6 bases, leaving 15 bases between them. The chain's CDR3 is CASSYYAPRRAEAFF. The CDR3 region has the DNA TGTGCCAGCAGTTACTATGCACCGCGTAGAGCTGAAGCTTTCTTT.

The chain is built from TRBV10-1 and TRBJ1-3, with D perhaps TRBD1 (5 bases). The ends were cut back, 3 bases at V and 2 bases at J, with 14 bases in the middle. The CDR3 sequence is 16 residues long. CDR1 and CDR2 (germline): WNHNN, SYGVQD (reference sequence). CDR3 DNA: TGCGCCAGCAGTGATTTTCCCGCAGGGACTGGAAACACCATATATTTT. Residues: CASSDFPAGTGNTIYF.

At least ten counts were recorded for this clone. This rearrangement joins TRBV7-8 to TRBJ2-1; D is unresolved. The V gene's germline CDR1 is SGHVS and CDR2 FQNEAQ. The CDR3 spans 14 residues. V lost 2 bases and J lost 0, with 5 bases in between. CDR3 nucleotides: TGTGCCAGCAGCTTAAGGAGCTCCTACAATGAGCAGTTCTTC. Translated: CASSLRSSYNEQFF.

The chain is built from TRBV5-6 and TRBJ2-1, with 7 nucleotides matching TRBD2. Germline V lookup: CDR1 SGHDT, CDR2 YYEEEE. The CDR3 is made up of 16 amino acids. With 1 base clipped from V and 0 bases from J, the junction kept 4 bases outside the gene matches. This CDR3 reads CASSLTAGSSYNEQFF. The DNA for the CDR3 is TGTGCCAGCAGCTTGACAGCGGGGAGCTCCTACAATGAGCAGTTCTTC.

The chain links TRBV3-1 (or the pseudogene TRBV3-2) to TRBJ1-5, with no clear D. The CDR3 spans 14 residues. Trimming stripped 2 bases from V and 1 base from J, with 6 bases between. CDR1 is LGHDT, CDR2 YNNKEL, per germline (reference sequence). The CDR3 nucleotides are TGTGCCAGCAGCCAACAGGCCAGCAATCAGCCCCAGCATTTT. It is translated as CASSQQASNQPQHF.

V gene TRBV19 combines with J gene TRBJ1-3; no clear D. Germline V gene sequence: CDR1 LNHDA, CDR2 SQIVND (reference sequence). The CDR3 sequence is 15 residues long. Between the trimmed V and J ends, which lost 3 bases and 3 bases, there was a span of 12 bases. DNA for the CDR3: TGTGCCAGTAGTATCCTCAAAGCCCTTGGAAACACCATATATTTT. Protein product: CASSILKALGNTIYF.

V gene TRBV15 combines with J gene TRBJ2-7; 12 positions match TRBD1. This CDR3 comprises 15 residues. J gave up 6 bases and V 3 bases, and 6 bases lay outside the gene matches. The germline V gene has CDR1 LNHNV and CDR2 YYDKDF (reference sequence). CDR3 DNA: TGTGCCACCAGCAGTTTGGGGACAGGGGGCCTCGAGCAGTACGTC. Protein product: CATSSLGTGGLEQYV.

This clone was counted a few times. The chain recombines TRBV29-1 with TRBJ1-1; D call uncertain. The CDR3 contains 10 residues. V was shortened by 6 bases and J by 3 bases, with 5 bases between the two germline ends. Germline V gene sequence: CDR1 SQVTM, CDR2 ANQGSEA. The CDR3, as DNA: TGCAGCGTCTCGGACACTGAAGCTTTCTTT. Translated: CSVSDTEAFF.

The chain carries TRBV18 and TRBJ1-1; D might be TRBD1 (5 bases). Germline V gene sequence: CDR1 KGHSH, CDR2 LQKENI. The CDR3 is 13 residues long. Trimming left V 6 bases short and J 11 bases short, with 19 bases between. The CDR3 loop reads CASSPALQGVAFF. The CDR3 bases are TGTGCCAGCTCCCCTGCTCTCCAAGGGGTGGCTTTCTTT. The variable domain in full, with the rest retrieved from reference TRBV18 and TRBJ1-1, is NAGVMQNPRHLVRRRGQEARLRCSPMKGHSHVYWYRQLPEEGLKFMVYLQKENIIDESGMPKERFSAEFPKEGPSILRIQQVVRGDSAAYFCASSPALQGVAFFGQGTRLTVV.

V usage is TRBV25-1 and J usage is TRBJ2-3; the match to TRBD1 covers 8 bases. The CDR3 has 16 amino acids. Trimming cost V 5 bases and J 2 bases; bases outside gene matches: 9. Looked up from germline, CDR1 is MGHDK and CDR2 is SYGVNS. The CDR3 region has the DNA TGTGCCAGCAGTCGATCGACAGGGGCTCTCACAGATACGCAGTATTTT. Its translation: CASSRSTGALTDTQYF.

This rearrangement joins TRBV5-1 to TRBJ1-4; D may be TRBD1 (6 bases). Germline loops: CDR1 SGHRS, CDR2 YFSETQ. This CDR3 is 17 amino acids long. Trimming stripped 3 bases from V and 0 bases from J, with 15 bases between. The CDR3 DNA follows: TGCGCCAGCAGCTCAAACCCCAACAGGGCAACTAATGAAAAACTGTTTTTT. This translates into CASSSNPNRATNEKLFF.